This record concerns one T cell receptor (beta chain) sequence. The library targeted TCRbeta and was prepared with unique molecular identifiers. TCRdb itself ran the PCR reads through MiXCR, one entry per CDR3 protein. Of a few hundred thousand distinct CDR3 sequences in the sample, around 15% are singletons; the top ten hold roughly 27%. These data belong to a study of T-cell reconstitution after alpha-beta-depleted transplantation in children. The germline CDR1 and CDR2 sequences are MNHEY and SVGAGI. V was pared by 4 bases and J by 4 bases, with 14 bases between. The CDR3 length is 15 residues. The chain is built from TRBV6-5 and TRBJ2-1; possibly TRBD1 for D (5 bases). Specimen: PBMCs, mostly from graft donor cells, collected 360 days after TCRalphabeta/CD19-depleted stem cell transplant. The source of this sequence is a boy under three years old who had a stem cell transplant for Wiskott-Aldrich syndrome, so the T cells may come from the graft donor. The CDR3 sequence is CASSSWSGLYNEQFF. DNA of the CDR3: TGTGCCAGCAGTTCTTGGTCAGGGCTATACAATGAGCAGTTCTTC.